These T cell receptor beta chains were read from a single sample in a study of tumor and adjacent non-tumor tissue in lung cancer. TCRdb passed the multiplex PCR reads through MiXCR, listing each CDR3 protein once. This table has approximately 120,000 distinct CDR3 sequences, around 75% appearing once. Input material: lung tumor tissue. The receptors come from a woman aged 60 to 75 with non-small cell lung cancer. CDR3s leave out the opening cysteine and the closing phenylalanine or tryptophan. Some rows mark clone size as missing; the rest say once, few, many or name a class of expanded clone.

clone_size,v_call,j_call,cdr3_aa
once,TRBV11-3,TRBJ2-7,ASSNRDGFSYKQY
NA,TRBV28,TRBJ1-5,ASSASWGARSQPQH
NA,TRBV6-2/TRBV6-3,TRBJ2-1,ASTVTLSYNEQF
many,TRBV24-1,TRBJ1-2,ATSPLGGYT
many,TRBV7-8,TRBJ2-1,ASSLASGGFHNEQF
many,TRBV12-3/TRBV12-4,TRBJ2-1,ASSSSRTDPIGQF
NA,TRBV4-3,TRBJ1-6,ASSPGDRGNSPPH
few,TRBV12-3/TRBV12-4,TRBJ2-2,AGGLKASDRELF
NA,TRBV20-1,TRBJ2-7,SAPPASGSLVGSYEQY
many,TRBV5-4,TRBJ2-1,ASSSFSGTRLRNEQF
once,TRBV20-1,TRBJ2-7,NAKGPDNEQY